This T cell receptor (beta chain) was recovered during a study of blood T cells in healthy people across ages. With a J-beta primer mix and a sample-barcoded 5' primer, a second PCR ran roughly 6 to 11 cycles. Unique molecular identifiers of 12 random nucleotides labeled each cDNA. Each CDR3 protein is one row after TCRdb ran MiXCR on the 5' RACE reads. Among nearly 1 million distinct CDR3 sequences listed, just over 50% were seen once. CDR1 SGDLS and CDR2 YYNGEE come from the germline V gene. The CDR3 loop spans 16 amino acids. Study results and caveats: The unsorted PBMCs prevented any conclusive comparison of naive versus antigen-experienced cells.

As concerns this clonotype: What it binds is not known. Mismatch with germline at one junction end may stem from a read error.

This clonotype was obtained from an older woman in good health. The rearrangement uses TRBV9 and TRBJ2-3; D may correspond to TRBD1 or TRBD2 (5 bases each). Sequencing was carried out using blood. DNA of the CDR3: TGTGCCAGCGGCGTAGCTGGGACCCTCCTCACAGATACGCAGTATTTT. This encodes CASGVAGTLLTDTQYF.